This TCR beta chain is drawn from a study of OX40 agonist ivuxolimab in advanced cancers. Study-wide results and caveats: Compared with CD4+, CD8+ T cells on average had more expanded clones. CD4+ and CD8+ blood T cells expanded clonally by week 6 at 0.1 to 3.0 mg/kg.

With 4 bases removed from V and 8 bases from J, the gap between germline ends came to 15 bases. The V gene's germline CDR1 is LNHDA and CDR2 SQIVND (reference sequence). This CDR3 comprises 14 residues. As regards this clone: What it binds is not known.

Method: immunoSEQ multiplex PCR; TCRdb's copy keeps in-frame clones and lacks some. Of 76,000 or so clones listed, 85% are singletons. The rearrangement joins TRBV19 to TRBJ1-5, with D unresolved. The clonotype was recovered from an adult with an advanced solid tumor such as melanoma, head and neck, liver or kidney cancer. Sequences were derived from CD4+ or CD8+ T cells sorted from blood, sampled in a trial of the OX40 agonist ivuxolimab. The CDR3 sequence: CASSRLQSREPQHF. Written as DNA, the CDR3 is TGTGCCAGTAGTAGGTTACAGTCGCGTGAGCCCCAGCATTTT.